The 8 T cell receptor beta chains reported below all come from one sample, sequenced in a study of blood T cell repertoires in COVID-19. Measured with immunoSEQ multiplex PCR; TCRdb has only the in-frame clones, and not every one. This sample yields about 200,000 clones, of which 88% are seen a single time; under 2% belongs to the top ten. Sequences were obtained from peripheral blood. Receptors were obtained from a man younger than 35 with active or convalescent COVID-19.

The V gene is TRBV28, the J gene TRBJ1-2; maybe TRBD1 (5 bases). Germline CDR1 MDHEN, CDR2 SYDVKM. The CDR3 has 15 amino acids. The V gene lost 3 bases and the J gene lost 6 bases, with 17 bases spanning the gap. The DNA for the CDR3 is TGTGCCAGCAGTTTGCTCTCGGGGGGGAAGGATGGCTACACCTTC. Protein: CASSLLSGGKDGYTF.

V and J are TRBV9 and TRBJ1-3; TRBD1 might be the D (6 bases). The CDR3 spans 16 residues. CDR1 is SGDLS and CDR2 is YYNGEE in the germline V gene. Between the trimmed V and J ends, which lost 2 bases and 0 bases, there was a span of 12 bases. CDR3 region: CASSVAGRGSGNTIYF. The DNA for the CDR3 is TGTGCCAGCAGCGTGGCAGGCAGGGGCTCTGGAAACACCATATATTTT.

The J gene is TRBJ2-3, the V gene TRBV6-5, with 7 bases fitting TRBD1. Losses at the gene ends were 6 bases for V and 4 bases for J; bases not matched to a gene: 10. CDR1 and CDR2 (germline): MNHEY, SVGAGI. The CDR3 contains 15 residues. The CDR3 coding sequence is TGTGCCAGCAGCCGGACAGGTCTTATCGCAGATACGCAGTATTTT. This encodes CASSRTGLIADTQYF.

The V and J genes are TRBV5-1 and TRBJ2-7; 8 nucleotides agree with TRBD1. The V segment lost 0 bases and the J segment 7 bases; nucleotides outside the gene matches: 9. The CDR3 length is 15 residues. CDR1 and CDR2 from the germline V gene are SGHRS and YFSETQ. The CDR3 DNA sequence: TGCGCCAGCAGCTTGGCCTCTCAGGGGGCTGGGGAGCAGTACTTC. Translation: CASSLASQGAGEQYF.

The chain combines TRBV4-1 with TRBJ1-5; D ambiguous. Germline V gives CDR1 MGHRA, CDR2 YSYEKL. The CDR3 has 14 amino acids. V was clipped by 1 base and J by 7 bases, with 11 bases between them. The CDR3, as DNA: TGCGCCAGCAGCCAAGCCGGGAGTAGCCAGCCCCAGCATTTT. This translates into CASSQAGSSQPQHF.

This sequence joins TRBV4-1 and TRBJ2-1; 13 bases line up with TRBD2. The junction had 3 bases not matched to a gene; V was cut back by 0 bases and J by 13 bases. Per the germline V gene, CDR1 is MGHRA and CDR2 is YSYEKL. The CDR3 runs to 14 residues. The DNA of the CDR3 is TGCGCCAGCAGCCAAGATGGGACTAGCGGGACCCAGTTCTTC. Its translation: CASSQDGTSGTQFF.

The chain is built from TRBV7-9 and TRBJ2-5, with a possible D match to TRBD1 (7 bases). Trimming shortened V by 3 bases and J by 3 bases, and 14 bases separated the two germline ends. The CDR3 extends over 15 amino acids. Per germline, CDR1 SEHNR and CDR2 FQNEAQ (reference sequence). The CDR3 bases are TGTGCCAGCAGCTTTGGCAGGGGGGTAAAAGAGACCCAGTACTTC. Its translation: CASSFGRGVKETQYF.

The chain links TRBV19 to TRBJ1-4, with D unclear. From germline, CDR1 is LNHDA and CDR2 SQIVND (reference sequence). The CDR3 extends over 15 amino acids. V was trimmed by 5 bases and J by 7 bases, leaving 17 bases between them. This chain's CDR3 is CASSLGGRGSEKLFF. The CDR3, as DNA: TGTGCCAGTAGTCTGGGTGGGCGTGGGAGTGAAAAACTGTTTTTT.